These 31 T cell receptor beta chains originate from one sample sequenced in a study of cytomegalovirus exposure and HLA in healthy donors. Primers included in the PCR were 60 Vbeta and 13 Jbeta primers. Some clones are missing from TCRdb's copy, which holds only in-frame ones; the method was immunoSEQ multiplex PCR. The data show 150,000 to 200,000 clones, with 80% seen just once and 5.5% to 7.5% held by the top ten. Sequenced input: PBMCs. Every receptor here comes from a man aged 30 to 39 in good health and CMV-seropositive.

The V gene is TRBV7-9, the J gene TRBJ2-1; TRBD2 matches at 8 bases. V lost 3 bases, J lost 3 bases, and 1 base stayed unmatched. CDR3 length equals 14 residues. The germline gives CDR1 SEHNR, CDR2 FQNEAQ (reference sequence). The CDR3 region is CASSFGGDYNEQFF. The DNA of the CDR3 is TGTGCCAGCAGCTTCGGGGGGGACTACAATGAGCAGTTCTTC.

This rearrangement joins TRBV6-5 to TRBJ1-2; D might be TRBD1 (6 bases). There are 14 residues in the CDR3. Trimming took 6 bases from V and 4 from J, leaving 15 bases between them. CDR1 and CDR2 from the germline V gene are MNHEY and SVGAGI. CDR3 sequence: CASRKNRDGYGYTF. In nucleotides, the CDR3 is TGTGCCAGCAGAAAAAACAGGGACGGCTATGGCTACACCTTC.

The rearrangement links TRBV21-1 to TRBJ2-5; TRBD2, the D gene given by the table, was not confirmed from the DNA. TRBV21-1 is listed as a pseudogene. The CDR3 spans 15 residues. The CDR3 protein is CASSKCRAVQETQYF. The CDR3 DNA reads as TGTGCCAGCAGCAAATGCAGAGCGGTCCAAGAGACCCAGTACTTC.

The chain is built from TRBV4-2 and TRBJ1-5, with 8 bases identical to TRBD1. This CDR3 comprises 16 residues. Per the germline V gene, CDR1 is LGHNA and CDR2 is YNFKEQ. The J segment lost 0 bases and the V segment lost 4 bases, leaving 5 bases of the junction unmatched. The CDR3 DNA is TGTGCCAGCAGCCTAGGGACAGGCGATAGCAATCAGCCCCAGCATTTT. This codes for CASSLGTGDSNQPQHF.

V usage is TRBV28 and J usage is TRBJ1-1; a possible D gene is TRBD1 (6 bases). V lost 5 bases to trimming and J lost 4 bases, with 17 bases between them. Per the germline V gene, CDR1 is MDHEN and CDR2 is SYDVKM. The CDR3 covers 15 residues. The CDR3 region is CASSVPIQGGTEAFF. The CDR3, as DNA: TGTGCCAGCAGTGTACCGATTCAAGGGGGCACTGAAGCTTTCTTT. The variable domain in full, completed from reference TRBV28 and TRBJ1-1, reads DVKVTQSSRYLVKRTGEKVFLECVQDMDHENMFWYRQDPGLGLRLIYFSYDVKMKEKGDIPEGYSVSREKKERFSLILESASTNQTSMYLCASSVPIQGGTEAFFGQGTRLTVV.

The chain employs TRBV19 and TRBJ2-7; 9 bases are a match to TRBD2. The CDR3 consists of 11 residues. The germline V gene encodes CDR1 LNHDA and CDR2 SQIVND (reference sequence). V dropped 10 bases and J dropped 12; count of bases not matched to a gene: 10. The CDR3 spells CAKSREGPGYF. CDR3 DNA sequence: TGTGCCAAATCGCGGGAGGGCCCAGGGTACTTC.

This clone was picked up one time. The genes are TRBV27 and TRBJ2-3, with 8 nucleotides matching TRBD2. This CDR3 spans 16 amino acids. Trimming at V came to 3 bases and at J to 2 bases, leaving 7 bases not matched to a gene. Germline lookup yields CDR1 MNHEY and CDR2 SMNVEV (reference sequence). The CDR3 sequence is CASSLTTSGYTDTQYF. Here the CDR3 DNA reads TGTGCCAGCAGTTTGACCACTAGCGGCTACACAGATACGCAGTATTTT.

The V and J genes are TRBV2 and TRBJ1-4; no definite D call. The CDR3 consists of 14 residues. V lost 4 bases to trimming and J lost 8 bases, with 14 bases between them. Looked up from germline, CDR1 is SNHLY and CDR2 is FYNNEI. The CDR3 is CASSVGRSGEKLFF. For the CDR3, the DNA is TGTGCCAGCAGTGTGGGGAGGTCGGGGGAAAAACTGTTTTTT.

The gene calls are TRBV9 and TRBJ2-3; no reliable D call. The V end was cut by 4 bases, the J end by 3 bases, with 15 bases between. The CDR3 contains 15 residues. Germline CDR1 reads SGDLS; CDR2 reads YYNGEE. The CDR3 spells CASSFRLETTDTQYF. For the CDR3, the DNA is TGTGCCAGCAGCTTTCGACTGGAGACGACAGATACGCAGTATTTT.

The chain couples TRBV7-9 to TRBJ2-7; TRBD2 matches at 8 bases. The CDR3 has 14 residues. Trimming took 2 bases from V and 4 from J; bases not matched to a gene: 4. From germline, CDR1 is SEHNR and CDR2 FQNEAQ (reference sequence). The CDR3 sequence is CASSLKGGGYEQYF. The CDR3 DNA reads as TGTGCCAGCAGCTTAAAAGGCGGGGGGTACGAGCAGTACTTC.

This clone has only a few counts. The J gene is TRBJ2-1, the V gene TRBV29-1; D is ambiguous. V shed 5 bases and J shed 2 bases, with 4 bases lying between them. The CDR3 is 11 amino acids. CDR1 SQVTM and CDR2 ANQGSEA come from the germline V gene. CDR3 residues: CSVRAYNEQFF. Here the CDR3 DNA reads TGCAGCGTTAGAGCCTACAATGAGCAGTTCTTC.

The chain carries TRBV18 and TRBJ2-3, with TRBD1 identical over 7 bases. Germline assignment: CDR1 KGHSH and CDR2 LQKENI. V gave up 3 bases and J gave up 2 bases; unmatched junction bases: 5. CDR3 length: 15 residues. CDR3 region: CASSPNRGPTDTQYF. The CDR3 DNA reads as TGTGCCAGCTCACCGAACAGGGGCCCCACAGATACGCAGTATTTT.

V gene TRBV18 combines with J gene TRBJ1-1, with 8 bases fitting TRBD1. CDR3 length equals 15 residues. Germline CDR1 reads KGHSH; CDR2 reads LQKENI. The ends lost 6 bases at V and 4 bases at J; junction bases unmatched: 10. This chain's CDR3 is CASSETTGVGTEAFF. CDR3 nucleotides: TGTGCCAGCTCGGAAACGACAGGGGTAGGCACTGAAGCTTTCTTT.

This clone was seen a few times. The rearrangement joins TRBV6-6 to TRBJ2-7; D is undetermined. The CDR3 contains 13 residues. The germline gives CDR1 MNHNY, CDR2 SVGAGI (reference sequence). Trimming removed 2 bases from V and 0 bases from J, with 5 bases in between. As DNA, the CDR3 is TGTGCCAGCAGTTACCGGAGCTCCTACGAGCAGTACTTC. Amino acids: CASSYRSSYEQYF.

The chain carries TRBV7-6 and TRBJ2-3; 11 bases are a match to TRBD2. Germline lookup yields CDR1 SGHVS and CDR2 FNYEAQ. V shed 6 bases, J shed 4 bases, and the junction held 6 bases outside the gene matches. This CDR3 comprises 15 residues. The CDR3: CASSVAGGPPDTQYF. CDR3 DNA sequence: TGTGCCAGCAGTGTAGCGGGAGGGCCCCCAGATACGCAGTATTTT.

V is TRBV6-6 and J is TRBJ2-1, with TRBD1 matching 12 bases. Trimming took 7 bases from V and 7 from J; bases not matched to a gene: 5. CDR3 length: 14 residues. The germline gives CDR1 MNHNY, CDR2 SVGAGI (reference sequence). This chain's CDR3 is CASTGTGGRNEQFF. In nucleotides, the CDR3 is TGTGCCAGCACCGGGACAGGGGGCAGAAATGAGCAGTTCTTC.

This sequence joins TRBV6-1 and TRBJ1-2; no reliable D call. V lost 6 bases to trimming and J lost 4 bases, with 12 bases between them. Germline V gene lookup returns CDR1 MNHNS and CDR2 SASEGT. This CDR3 is built from 13 residues. CDR3 DNA: TGTGCCAGCAGCGCAGGTTTTCCCTATGGCTACACCTTC. This gives the protein CASSAGFPYGYTF.

The rearrangement uses TRBV7-2 and TRBJ2-7; 11 bases align to TRBD2. Trimming took 5 bases from V and 3 from J; bases not matched to a gene: 3. This CDR3 region has 14 residues. Germline CDR1 is SGHTA and CDR2 is FQGNSA. The CDR3 loop is CASSPGTSGYEQYF. The CDR3 region has the DNA TGTGCCAGCAGCCCAGGGACTAGCGGCTACGAGCAGTACTTC.

The V and J genes are TRBV18 and TRBJ2-2; tentatively, D is TRBD1 (5 bases). Germline CDR1 is KGHSH and CDR2 is LQKENI. CDR3 size: 14 residues. V was pared by 3 bases and J by 5 bases, with 10 bases between. The CDR3 DNA sequence: TGTGCCAGCTCACCCAGGGAAGGAACCGGGGAGCTGTTTTTT. Residues: CASSPREGTGELFF.

This clone came up a few times. The V and J genes are TRBV11-2 and TRBJ2-7; maybe TRBD1 (6 bases). Germline assignment: CDR1 SGHAT and CDR2 FQNNGV. Trimming shortened V by 5 bases and J by 3 bases, and 20 bases separated the two germline ends. The CDR3 consists of 16 residues. As DNA, the CDR3 is TGTGCCAGCAGCCGTTTGTCTGTAGGGGGTGTCTACGAGCAGTACTTC. Its protein product is CASSRLSVGGVYEQYF. The entire variable domain, with the rest obtained from reference TRBV11-2 and TRBJ2-7, is as follows: EAGVAQSPRYKIIEKRQSVAFWCNPISGHATLYWYQQILGQGPKLLIQFQNNGVVDDSQLPKDRFSAERLKGVDSTLKIQPAKLEDSAVYLCASSRLSVGGVYEQYFGPGTRLTVT.

J is TRBJ2-2 and V is TRBV2; TRBD2 matches at 8 bases. After removal of 4 bases from V and 4 bases from J, the junction contained 5 bases not matched to a gene. Germline V gives CDR1 SNHLY, CDR2 FYNNEI. The CDR3 covers 15 residues. CDR3: CASSARLAGTGELFF. The CDR3 nucleotides read TGTGCCAGCAGTGCTCGGCTAGCGGGCACCGGGGAGCTGTTTTTT. Supplemented by reference TRBV2 and TRBJ2-2, the full variable domain reads EPEVTQTPSHQVTQMGQEVILRCVPISNHLYFYWYRQILGQKVEFLVSFYNNEISEKSEIFDDQFSVERPDGSNFTLKIRSTKLEDSAMYFCASSARLAGTGELFFGEGSRLTVL.

J is TRBJ2-1 and V is TRBV28; 8 nucleotides match TRBD2. The CDR3 is 16 residues long. Germline V lookup: CDR1 MDHEN, CDR2 SYDVKM. Germline trimming cut 5 bases from V and 3 bases from J; bases unmatched to any gene: 9. In nucleotides, the CDR3 is TGTGCCAGCAGTAATTCCGGGACTAGGGACTACAATGAGCAGTTCTTC. Encoded protein: CASSNSGTRDYNEQFF.

This rearrangement joins TRBV7-9 to TRBJ2-7; 8 bases map to TRBD2. Looked up from germline, CDR1 is SEHNR and CDR2 is FQNEAQ (reference sequence). CDR3 length equals 16 residues. The V and J ends lost 1 base and 3 bases, in that order; junction bases with no gene match: 8. The CDR3 bases are TGTGCCAGCAGCTTAGGGCCCGGGACTAGTAACTACGAGCAGTACTTC. Residues: CASSLGPGTSNYEQYF. Looking up the rest from reference TRBV7-9 and TRBJ2-7 gives the full variable domain: DTGVSQNPRHKITKRGQNVTFRCDPISEHNRLYWYRQTLGQGPEFLTYFQNEAQLEKSRLLSDRFSAERPKGSFSTLEIQRTEQGDSAMYLCASSLGPGTSNYEQYFGPGTRLTVT.

The chain uses TRBV7-3 and TRBJ1-2; the match to TRBD1 covers 7 bases. The CDR3 is 13 amino acids. With 1 base clipped from V and 6 bases from J, the junction kept 2 bases outside the gene matches. The V gene's germline CDR1 is SGHTA and CDR2 FQGTGA. CDR3 nucleotides: TGTGCCAGCAGCTTAAGAGGGGGCCATGGCTACACCTTC. As protein: CASSLRGGHGYTF.

The chain combines TRBV11-2 with TRBJ2-1; D perhaps matches TRBD2 (6 bases). Germline V gene lookup returns CDR1 SGHAT and CDR2 FQNNGV. Trimming removed 1 base from V and 4 bases from J, with 14 bases in between. The CDR3 contains 16 residues. As DNA, the CDR3 is TGTGCCAGCAGCTTAGGCGTAGCGGAAAAATACAATGAGCAGTTCTTC. Translation: CASSLGVAEKYNEQFF.

The chain recombines TRBV9 with TRBJ2-1; TRBD2 aligns across 8 bases. Per the germline V gene, CDR1 is SGDLS and CDR2 is YYNGEE. Trimming at V came to 4 bases and at J to 10 bases, leaving 16 bases not matched to a gene. CDR3 length equals 16 residues. The CDR3 spells CASSSTGTRPEFEQFF. The CDR3 DNA sequence: TGTGCCAGCAGCTCCACCGGGACTAGACCAGAATTCGAGCAGTTCTTC.

This sequence joins TRBV7-2 and TRBJ2-5; D unclear. V was pared by 7 bases and J by 9 bases, with 12 bases between. Germline lookup yields CDR1 SGHTA and CDR2 FQGNSA. This CDR3 has 11 residues. CDR3 sequence reads: CASTSSLAQYF. The CDR3 nucleotides read TGTGCCAGCACCTCGAGTTTGGCCCAGTACTTC.

This chain joins TRBV4-3 and TRBJ1-1; 9 positions agree with TRBD1. This CDR3 has 15 residues. The germline gives CDR1 LGHNA, CDR2 YSLEER. Trimming at V came to 4 bases and at J to 6 bases, leaving 9 bases not matched to a gene. The DNA of the CDR3 is TGCGCCAGCAGCCCACACCCGGACAGGGGTGCTGAAGCTTTCTTT. Amino acid sequence: CASSPHPDRGAEAFF.

The chain links TRBV7-2 to TRBJ1-2; no clear D. The germline V and J ends were trimmed by 1 base and 5 bases, with 8 bases remaining between them. Germline CDR1 SGHTA, CDR2 FQGNSA. CDR3 length equals 13 residues. CDR3 nucleotide sequence: TGTGCCAGCAGCTTAGATGAAGCGTATGGCTACACCTTC. Translated: CASSLDEAYGYTF.

The V call is TRBV10-2, the J call TRBJ2-7; D is unclear. This CDR3 is 13 amino acids long. With 4 bases removed from V and 5 bases from J, the gap between germline ends came to 12 bases. Germline values: CDR1 WSHSY, CDR2 SAAADI. Here the CDR3 reads CASSGGRGDEQYF. CDR3 DNA sequence: TGCGCCAGCAGTGGAGGCAGAGGAGACGAGCAGTACTTC.

This clone was seen only once. The V gene is TRBV6-1, the J gene TRBJ2-5, with D tentatively TRBD2 (5 bases). From germline, CDR1 is MNHNS and CDR2 SASEGT. V lost 7 bases and J 0 bases, leaving 12 bases between the germline ends. CDR3 size: 14 residues. The CDR3 here is CASIGLRNQETQYF. CDR3 nucleotides: TGTGCCAGCATCGGACTCCGAAACCAAGAGACCCAGTACTTC.